The next 11 T cell receptor beta chains were all read from a single sample in a study of OX40 agonist ivuxolimab in advanced cancers. The method was immunoSEQ multiplex PCR; TCRdb's version includes in-frame clones alone and lacks a portion of them. This table has under 55,000 clones, 86% appearing once. Sequenced material: CD4+ or CD8+ T cells sorted from blood, taken in a trial of the OX40 agonist ivuxolimab. Receptor source: an adult with an advanced solid tumor such as melanoma, head and neck, liver or kidney cancer.

This sequence joins TRBV30 and TRBJ2-7; D is unresolved. The V end lost 1 base, the J end lost 4 bases, and 5 bases lay between the germline ends. The CDR3 loop spans 11 amino acids. CDR1 and CDR2 from the germline V gene are GTSNPN and SVGIG (reference sequence). The CDR3 sequence is CAWSAGYEQYF. In nucleotides, the CDR3 is TGTGCCTGGAGTGCGGGTTACGAGCAGTACTTC.

This rearrangement joins TRBV7-2 to TRBJ1-2; 12 bases are a match to TRBD1. Trimming took 1 base from V and 4 from J; bases not matched to a gene: 7. Per the germline V gene, CDR1 is SGHTA and CDR2 is FQGNSA. This CDR3 has 17 amino acids. CDR3 bases: TGTGCCAGCAGCTTAGGAGGGGGACAGGGGGCGACCTATGGCTACACCTTC. Its translation: CASSLGGGQGATYGYTF.

CDR3 DNA: TGTGCCAGCAGCACGAAAGGGGGGACAGATAACACCGGGGAGCTGTTTTTT. Encoded protein: CASSTKGGTDNTGELFF. The chain couples TRBV7-3 to TRBJ2-2; D might be TRBD1 (7 bases). The V and J ends lost 5 bases and 2 bases respectively, with 18 bases between them. Germline CDR1 SGHTA, CDR2 FQGTGA. This CDR3 region has 17 residues.

CDR3 region: CASSRGQGPFHYGYTF. The CDR3 DNA follows: TGTGCCAGCAGCCGGGGACAGGGACCGTTTCACTATGGCTACACCTTC. This sequence joins TRBV27 and TRBJ1-2; 9 nucleotides align to TRBD1. The CDR3 extends over 16 amino acids. V was pared by 6 bases and J by 3 bases, with 11 bases of the junction left unmatched. Germline lookup yields CDR1 MNHEY and CDR2 SMNVEV (reference sequence).

The V and J genes are TRBV5-4 and TRBJ1-2; 7 nucleotides align to TRBD1. Germline CDR1 and CDR2: SGHNT and YYREEE (reference sequence). The CDR3 has 14 amino acids. V shed 4 bases, J shed 5 bases, and the junction held 8 bases outside the gene matches. CDR3 sequence: CASSLDRDGYGYTF. Written as DNA, the CDR3 is TGTGCCAGCAGCCTCGACAGGGACGGGTATGGCTACACCTTC. The full variable domain, in which reference TRBV5-4 and TRBJ1-2 provide the parts outside the CDR3, is ETGVTQSPTHLIKTRGQQVTLRCSSQSGHNTVSWYQQALGQGPQFIFQYYREEENGRGNFPPRFSGLQFPNYSSELNVNALELDDSALYLCASSLDRDGYGYTFGSGTRLTVV.

The chain carries TRBV6-1 and TRBJ1-4; D is ambiguous. V was trimmed by 2 bases and J by 6 bases, leaving 10 bases between them. The CDR3 consists of 14 residues. The germline gives CDR1 MNHNS, CDR2 SASEGT. CDR3 region: CASSELRVDEKLFF. For the CDR3, the DNA is TGTGCCAGCAGTGAATTGAGGGTGGATGAAAAACTGTTTTTT.

This clone has a single count. The chain has TRBV18 and TRBJ2-1, with D possibly matching TRBD2 (6 bases). Germline CDR1 and CDR2: KGHSH and LQKENI. CDR3 length: 13 amino acids. V lost 3 bases, J lost 8 bases, and 11 bases lay in between. The chain's CDR3 is CASSPEGLDEQFF. The CDR3 nucleotides are TGTGCCAGCTCACCGGAGGGACTCGATGAGCAGTTCTTC.

J is TRBJ2-7 and V is TRBV5-4; 7 bases align to TRBD2. Germline-derived CDR1 and CDR2 are SGHNT and YYREEE (reference sequence). CDR3 length: 16 amino acids. After removal of 4 bases from V and 0 bases from J, the junction contained 10 bases not matched to a gene. The CDR3 DNA sequence: TGTGCCAGCAGCCCGGGGATCGCGGGGGTCTCCTACGAGCAGTACTTC. This codes for CASSPGIAGVSYEQYF.

In its sample, this clone was seen once. This sequence joins TRBV4-1 and TRBJ1-1; D gene unclear. This CDR3 is built from 14 residues. V was pared by 1 base and J by 7 bases, with 13 bases between. Germline assignment: CDR1 MGHRA and CDR2 YSYEKL. This CDR3 reads CASSQVTGWGEAFF. The CDR3 region has the DNA TGCGCCAGCAGCCAAGTCACCGGGTGGGGTGAAGCTTTCTTT.

The chain couples TRBV6-5 to TRBJ2-7; D may match TRBD1 or TRBD2 (5 bases each). V lost 6 bases to trimming and J lost 2 bases, with 17 bases between them. The germline V gene encodes CDR1 MNHEY and CDR2 SVGAGI. There are 15 residues in the CDR3. The CDR3 coding sequence is TGTGCCAGCAGGCTGGGCCGGGACCTCACCTACGAGCAGTACTTC. It codes for CASRLGRDLTYEQYF.

V gene TRBV6-5 combines with J gene TRBJ1-3, with no clear D. The CDR3 consists of 14 residues. V lost 2 bases to trimming and J lost 4 bases, with 9 bases between them. Germline V gene lookup returns CDR1 MNHEY and CDR2 SVGAGI. The CDR3, as DNA: TGTGCCAGCAGTTACACCGCCGCGGGAAACACCATATATTTT. This codes for CASSYTAAGNTIYF.